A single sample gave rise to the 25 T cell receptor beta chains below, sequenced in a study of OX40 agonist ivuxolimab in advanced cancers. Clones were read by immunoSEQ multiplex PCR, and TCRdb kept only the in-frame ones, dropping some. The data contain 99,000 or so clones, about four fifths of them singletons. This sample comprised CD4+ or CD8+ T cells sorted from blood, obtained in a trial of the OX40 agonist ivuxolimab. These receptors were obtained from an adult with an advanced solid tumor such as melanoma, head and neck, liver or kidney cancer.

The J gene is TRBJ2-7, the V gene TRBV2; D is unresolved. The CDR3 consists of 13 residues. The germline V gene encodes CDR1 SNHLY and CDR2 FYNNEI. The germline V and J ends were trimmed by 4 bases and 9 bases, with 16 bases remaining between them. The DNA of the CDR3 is TGTGCCAGCAGTGTGGGCCGCTCGGATGGGCAGTACTTC. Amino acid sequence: CASSVGRSDGQYF.

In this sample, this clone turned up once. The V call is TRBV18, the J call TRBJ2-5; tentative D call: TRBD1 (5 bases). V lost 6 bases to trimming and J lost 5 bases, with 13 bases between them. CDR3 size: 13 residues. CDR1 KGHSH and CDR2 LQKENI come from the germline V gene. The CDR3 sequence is CASSQTGYETQYF. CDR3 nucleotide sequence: TGTGCCAGCTCTCAAACAGGCTATGAGACCCAGTACTTC.

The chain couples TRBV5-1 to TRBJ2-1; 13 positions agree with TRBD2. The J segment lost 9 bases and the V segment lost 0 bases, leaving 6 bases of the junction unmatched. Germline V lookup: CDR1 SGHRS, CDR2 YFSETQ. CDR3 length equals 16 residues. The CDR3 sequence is CASSLARTSGGGEQFF. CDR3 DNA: TGCGCCAGCAGCTTGGCCAGGACTAGCGGGGGAGGTGAGCAGTTCTTC.

CDR3: CASSRDRGNGYTF. The CDR3 nucleotides are TGTGCCAGCAGTCGGGACAGGGGGAATGGCTACACCTTC. The chain has TRBV6-6 and TRBJ1-2; 11 bases line up with TRBD1. CDR3 size: 13 residues. V was clipped by 5 bases and J by 6 bases; unmatched bases: 2. Germline V CDR1 and CDR2: MNHNY, SVGAGI (reference sequence).

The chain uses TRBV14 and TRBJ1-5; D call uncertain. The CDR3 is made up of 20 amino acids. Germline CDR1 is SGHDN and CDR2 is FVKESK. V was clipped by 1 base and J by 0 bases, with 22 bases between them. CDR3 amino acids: CASSQVEGFSFLYSNQPQHF. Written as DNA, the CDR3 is TGTGCCAGCAGCCAAGTAGAGGGTTTCTCCTTTCTTTATAGCAATCAGCCCCAGCATTTT.

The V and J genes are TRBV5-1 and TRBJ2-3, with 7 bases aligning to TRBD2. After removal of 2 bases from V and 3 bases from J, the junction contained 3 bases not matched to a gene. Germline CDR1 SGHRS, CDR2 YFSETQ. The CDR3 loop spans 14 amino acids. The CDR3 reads CASSLLGGTDTQYF. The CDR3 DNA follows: TGCGCCAGCAGCTTATTGGGGGGGACAGATACGCAGTATTTT.

CDR3 region: CASSPRPGPYNEQFF. CDR3 coding DNA: TGTGCCAGCAGCCCTAGGCCGGGTCCCTACAATGAGCAGTTCTTC. The chain links TRBV11-3 to TRBJ2-1; D uncertain. The CDR3 totals 15 residues. Germline CDR1 and CDR2: SGHNT and YENEEA. Deletions cut 5 bases from V and 2 bases from J, with 13 bases between.

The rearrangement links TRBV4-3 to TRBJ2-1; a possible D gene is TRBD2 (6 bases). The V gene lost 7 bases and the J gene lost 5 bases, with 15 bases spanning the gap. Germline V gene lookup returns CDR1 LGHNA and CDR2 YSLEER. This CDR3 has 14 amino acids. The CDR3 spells CASTPGTWNNEQFF. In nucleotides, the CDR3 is TGCGCCAGCACACCCGGGACTTGGAACAATGAGCAGTTCTTC.

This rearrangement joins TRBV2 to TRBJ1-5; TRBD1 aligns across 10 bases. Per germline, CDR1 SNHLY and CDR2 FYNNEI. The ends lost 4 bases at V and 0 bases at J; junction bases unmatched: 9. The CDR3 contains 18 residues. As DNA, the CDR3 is TGTGCCAGCAGTGTGTTTGGGACAGGGGTAATTAGCAATCAGCCCCAGCATTTT. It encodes CASSVFGTGVISNQPQHF.

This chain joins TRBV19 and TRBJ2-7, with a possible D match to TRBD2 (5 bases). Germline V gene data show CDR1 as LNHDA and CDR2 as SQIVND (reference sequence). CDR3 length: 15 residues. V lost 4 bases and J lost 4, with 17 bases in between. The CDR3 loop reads CASSTPGSGRYEQYF. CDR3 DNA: TGTGCCAGTAGTACCCCGGGGTCGGGGAGATACGAGCAGTACTTC.

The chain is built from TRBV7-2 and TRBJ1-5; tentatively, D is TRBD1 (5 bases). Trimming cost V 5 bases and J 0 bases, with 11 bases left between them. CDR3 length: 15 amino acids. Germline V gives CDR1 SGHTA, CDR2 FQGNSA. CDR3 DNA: TGTGCCAGCAGCCCCGTCCAGGGTAGCAATCAGCCCCAGCATTTT. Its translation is CASSPVQGSNQPQHF.

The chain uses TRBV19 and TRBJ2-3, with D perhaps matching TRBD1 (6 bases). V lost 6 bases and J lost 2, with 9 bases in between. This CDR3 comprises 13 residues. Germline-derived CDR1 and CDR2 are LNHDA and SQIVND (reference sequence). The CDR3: CASSPGHTDTQYF. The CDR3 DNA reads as TGTGCCAGTAGCCCGGGACACACAGATACGCAGTATTTT.

The CDR3 loop is CASSSETSGNEQFF. The CDR3, as DNA: TGTGCCAGCAGTTCGGAAACTAGCGGCAATGAGCAGTTCTTC. The chain employs TRBV6-4 and TRBJ2-1; 8 nucleotides align to TRBD2. The trim removed 5 bases at V and 6 bases at J, leaving 6 bases unmatched. Germline CDR1 is MRHNA and CDR2 is SNTAGT. The CDR3 length is 14 residues.

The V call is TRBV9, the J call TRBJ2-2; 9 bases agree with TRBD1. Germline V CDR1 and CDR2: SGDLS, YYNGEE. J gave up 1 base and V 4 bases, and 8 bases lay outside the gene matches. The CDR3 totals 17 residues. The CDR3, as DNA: TGTGCCAGCAGCTCAGTAGGGACAGGGTGGAACACCGGGGAGCTGTTTTTT. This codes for CASSSVGTGWNTGELFF.

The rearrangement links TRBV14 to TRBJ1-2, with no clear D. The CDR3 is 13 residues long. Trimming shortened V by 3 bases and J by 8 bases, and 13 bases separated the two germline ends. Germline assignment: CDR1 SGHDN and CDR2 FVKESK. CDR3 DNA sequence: TGTGCCAGCAGCCACAGAGGGTCTCAAGGCTACACCTTC. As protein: CASSHRGSQGYTF. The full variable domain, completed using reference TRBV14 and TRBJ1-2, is EAGVTQFPSHSVIEKGQTVTLRCDPISGHDNLYWYRRVMGKEIKFLLHFVKESKQDESGMPNNRFLAERTGGTYSTLKVQPAELEDSGVYFCASSHRGSQGYTFGSGTRLTVV.

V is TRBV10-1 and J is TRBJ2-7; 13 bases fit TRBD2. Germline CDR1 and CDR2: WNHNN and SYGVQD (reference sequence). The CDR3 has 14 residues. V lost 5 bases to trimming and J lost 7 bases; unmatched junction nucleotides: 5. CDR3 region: CASSSGTSGTEQYF. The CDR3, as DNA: TGCGCCAGCAGTTCCGGGACTAGCGGGACGGAGCAGTACTTC.

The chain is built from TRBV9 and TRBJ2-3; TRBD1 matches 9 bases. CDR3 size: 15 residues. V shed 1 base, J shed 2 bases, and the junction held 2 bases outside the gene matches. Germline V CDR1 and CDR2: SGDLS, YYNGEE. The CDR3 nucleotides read TGTGCCAGCAGCGTAACAGGGGGCAACACAGATACGCAGTATTTT. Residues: CASSVTGGNTDTQYF.

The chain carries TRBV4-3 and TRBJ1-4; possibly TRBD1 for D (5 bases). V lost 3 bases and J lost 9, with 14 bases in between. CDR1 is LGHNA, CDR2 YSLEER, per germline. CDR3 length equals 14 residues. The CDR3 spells CASSQGGGDKKLFF. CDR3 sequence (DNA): TGCGCCAGCAGCCAGGGGGGAGGCGACAAAAAACTGTTTTTT.

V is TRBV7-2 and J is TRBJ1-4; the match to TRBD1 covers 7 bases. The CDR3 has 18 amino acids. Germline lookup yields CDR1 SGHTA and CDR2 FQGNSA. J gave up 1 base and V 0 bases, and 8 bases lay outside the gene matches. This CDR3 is CASSLANTGTVTNEKLFF. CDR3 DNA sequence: TGTGCCAGCAGCTTAGCTAATACAGGGACAGTAACTAATGAAAAACTGTTTTTT.

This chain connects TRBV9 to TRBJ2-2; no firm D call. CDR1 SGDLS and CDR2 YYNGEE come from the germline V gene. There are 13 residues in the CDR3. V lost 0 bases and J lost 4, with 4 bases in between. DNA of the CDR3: TGTGCCAGCAGCGTAGTTAGCACCGGGGAGCTGTTTTTT. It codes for CASSVVSTGELFF.

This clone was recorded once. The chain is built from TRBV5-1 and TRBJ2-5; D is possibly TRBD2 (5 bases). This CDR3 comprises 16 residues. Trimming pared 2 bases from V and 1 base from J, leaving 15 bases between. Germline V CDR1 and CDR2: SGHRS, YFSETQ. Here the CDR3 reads CASSFFTRTRQETQYF. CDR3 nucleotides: TGCGCCAGCAGCTTCTTTACCCGGACTCGCCAAGAGACCCAGTACTTC. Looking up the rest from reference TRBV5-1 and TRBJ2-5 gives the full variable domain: KAGVTQTPRYLIKTRGQQVTLSCSPISGHRSVSWYQQTPGQGLQFLFEYFSETQRNKGNFPGRFSGRQFSNSRSEMNVSTLELGDSALYLCASSFFTRTRQETQYFGPGTRLLVL.

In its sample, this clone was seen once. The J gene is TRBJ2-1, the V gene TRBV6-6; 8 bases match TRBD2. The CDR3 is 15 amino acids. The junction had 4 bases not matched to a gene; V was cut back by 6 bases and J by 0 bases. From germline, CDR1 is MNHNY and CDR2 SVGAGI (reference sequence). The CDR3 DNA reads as TGTGCCAGCAGCCCAGCGGGGGTCTCCTACAATGAGCAGTTCTTC. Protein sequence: CASSPAGVSYNEQFF.

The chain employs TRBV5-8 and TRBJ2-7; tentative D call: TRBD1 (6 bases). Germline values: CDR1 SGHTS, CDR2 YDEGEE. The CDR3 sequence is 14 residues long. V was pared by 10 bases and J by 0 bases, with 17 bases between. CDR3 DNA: TGTGCCTCCCTCAGAGGGACACTCTCCTACGAGCAGTACTTC. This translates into CASLRGTLSYEQYF.

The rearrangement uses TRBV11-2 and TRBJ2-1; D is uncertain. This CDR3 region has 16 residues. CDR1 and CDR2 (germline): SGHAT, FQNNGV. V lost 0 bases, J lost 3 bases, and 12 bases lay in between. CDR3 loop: CASSLEMVRRYNEQFF. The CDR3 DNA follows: TGTGCCAGCAGCTTAGAAATGGTGCGCCGCTACAATGAGCAGTTCTTC.

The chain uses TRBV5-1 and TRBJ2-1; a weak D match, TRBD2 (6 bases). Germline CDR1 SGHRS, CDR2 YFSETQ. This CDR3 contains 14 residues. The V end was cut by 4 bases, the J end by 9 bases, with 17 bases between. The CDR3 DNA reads TGCGCCAGCAGCGGAGGGGAAGGAGGCGGTGAGCAGTTCTTC. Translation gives CASSGGEGGGEQFF.